This TCR beta chain comes out of a study of shared clonotypes between healthy human individuals. TCRdb keeps only in-frame clones here, not all; method: immunoSEQ multiplex PCR. Among 2.3 million or so clones listed, approximately 93% were seen once. J gave up 3 bases and V 0 bases, and 6 bases lay outside the gene matches. CDR1 MNHEY and CDR2 SVGAGI come from the germline V gene. CDR3 length equals 16 residues. Sample: naive CD4+ T cells from PBMCs. Subset defined: CD45RA+ positively selected. This receptor was obtained from a man between 18 and 35 years old in good health. Some clones in this sample may be carry-over from other donors' samples. The J gene is TRBJ2-5, the V gene TRBV6-5, with 8 positions matching TRBD2. CDR3 DNA: TGTGCCAGCAGTTACTCTCCAGCGGGAGATGAAGAGACCCAGTACTTC. Its protein product is CASSYSPAGDEETQYF.